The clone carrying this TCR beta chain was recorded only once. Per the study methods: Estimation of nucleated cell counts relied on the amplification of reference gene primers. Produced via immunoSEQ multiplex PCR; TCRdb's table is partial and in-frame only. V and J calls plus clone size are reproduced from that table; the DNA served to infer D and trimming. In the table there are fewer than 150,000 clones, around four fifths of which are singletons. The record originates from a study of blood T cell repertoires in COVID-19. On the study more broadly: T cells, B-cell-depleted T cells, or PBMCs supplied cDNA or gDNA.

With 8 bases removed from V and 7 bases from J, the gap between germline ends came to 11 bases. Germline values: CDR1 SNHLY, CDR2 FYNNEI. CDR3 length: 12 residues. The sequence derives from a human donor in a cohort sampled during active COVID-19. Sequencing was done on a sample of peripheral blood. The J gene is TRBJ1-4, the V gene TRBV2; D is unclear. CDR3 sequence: CASGGPVEKLFF. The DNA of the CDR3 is TGTGCCAGCGGAGGACCGGTTGAAAAACTGTTTTTT. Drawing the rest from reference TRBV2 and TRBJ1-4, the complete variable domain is EPEVTQTPSHQVTQMGQEVILRCVPISNHLYFYWYRQILGQKVEFLVSFYNNEISEKSEIFDDQFSVERPDGSNFTLKIRSTKLEDSAMYFCASGGPVEKLFFGSGTQLSVL.